The rows below give T cell receptor beta chains drawn from one sample of a study of identical twins. TCRdb re-analysed the 5' RACE reads in MiXCR, keeping a single row per CDR3 protein. The table includes 450,000 or so distinct CDR3 sequences, 14% detected once. These same data were also listed under a study on yellow fever vaccine responses in identical twins.

Sequencing was performed on CD4+ T cells sorted from blood. These TCRs come from a woman under 30 in good health. Each CDR3 is given with its conserved first and last residue. The order of the fields is J gene, V gene, D gene, clone size, CDR3 DNA, CDR3 protein. The D gene is left open where the match is weak. Where a row states a size, it is once, few, many or the class of an expanded clone; other rows omit it.

>TRBJ2-5|TRBV5-6|NA|many
TGTGCCAGCAGCTTGGATGGCAGAAAAGAGACCCAGTACTTC
CASSLDGRKETQYF
>TRBJ1-1|TRBV20-1|NA|few
TGCAGTGCCCCACGGGGACCGCGGGGCACTGAAGCTTTCTTT
CSAPRGPRGTEAFF
>TRBJ2-7|TRBV29-1|NA|few
TGCAGCGTTGAGGGAACTGGAGCCTACGAGCAGTACTTC
CSVEGTGAYEQYF
>TRBJ1-2|TRBV28|NA|NA
TGTGCCAGCAGCTCGCCCGGGACATCTCTCCTCTCTGGCTACACCTTC
CASSSPGTSLLSGYTF
>TRBJ1-2|TRBV2|TRBD1|few
TGTGCCAGCAGTGATCCACAGGGGGCTAACTATGGCTACACCTTC
CASSDPQGANYGYTF
>TRBJ1-2|TRBV7-8|TRBD1|many
TGTGCCAGCAGCCCCCGGGACAGGGACTATGGCTACACCTTC
CASSPRDRDYGYTF
>TRBJ2-5|TRBV12-5|NA|few
TGTGCTAGTGGTAGTGGACGGAACCAAGAGACCCAGTACTTC
CASGSGRNQETQYF
>TRBJ2-1|TRBV5-1|NA|NA
TGCGCCAGCAGCAAGACCGGAGATCGCTCCTACAATGAGCAGTTCTTC
CASSKTGDRSYNEQFF
>TRBJ2-3|TRBV28|NA|NA
TGTGCCAGCATACCCGAGGGGACCTTTAGCACAGATACGCAGTATTTT
CASIPEGTFSTDTQYF
>TRBJ2-1|TRBV11-3|TRBD2|NA
TGTGCCAGCAGCTCCCAGGGACTAGCGGGAGTTTATGAGCAGTTCTTC
CASSSQGLAGVYEQFF
>TRBJ2-5|TRBV5-6|NA|NA
NA
CASSYFGPGAYQETQYF
>TRBJ1-6|TRBV7-2|NA|few
TGTGCCAGCAGCTTAAAACCGACTAATTCACCCCTCCACTTT
CASSLKPTNSPLHF
>TRBJ2-3|TRBV7-2|TRBD1|NA
TGTGCCAGCAGATTTACCGGGACAGGGAAAGGTGGAACGCAGTATTTT
CASRFTGTGKGGTQYF
>TRBJ2-3|TRBV6-5|TRBD2|NA
TGTGCCAGCAAGATAATAGCGGGGGGCACAGATACGCAGTATTTT
CASKIIAGGTDTQYF
>TRBJ2-4|TRBV12-3/TRBV12-4|NA|many
TGTGCCAGCAGTTTGGGGCAGGGAATTGAGTACTTC
CASSLGQGIEYF
>TRBJ2-1|TRBV6-2/TRBV6-3|NA|NA
TGTGCCAGCAGTTACGTGAAAGGGCAGGGGGGCGTCAATGAGCAGTTCTTC
CASSYVKGQGGVNEQFF
>TRBJ2-6|TRBV6-5|NA|few
TGTGCCAGCAGTTACGATGGGGCGGGTTCCGGGGCCAACGTCCTGACTTTC
CASSYDGAGSGANVLTF
>TRBJ2-5|TRBV10-3|TRBD1|many
TGTGCCATCACTCGGGACAGCCTCCAAGAGACCCAGTACTTC
CAITRDSLQETQYF
>TRBJ2-1|TRBV28|TRBD2|few
TGTGCCAGCATCTCCCCGGGACTAGGGGGGAATGAGCAGTTCTTC
CASISPGLGGNEQFF
>TRBJ2-3|TRBV3-1|TRBD1|few
TGTGCCAGCAGCTGGGACAGAATGCGACCTAGCACAGATACGCAGTATTTT
CASSWDRMRPSTDTQYF
>TRBJ1-1|TRBV4-2|NA|few
TGTGCCAGCAGCCAAGCCCACAGCGCGAACACTGAAGCTTTCTTT
CASSQAHSANTEAFF
>TRBJ2-1|TRBV20-1|NA|NA
TGCAGTGCTAGAGACCCACAATTAGCGGCACTCTTC
CSARDPQLAALF
>TRBJ1-5|TRBV6-5|NA|few
TGTGCCAGCAGTTACGACCACCCCGCAAGTAATAGCAATCAGCCCCAGCATTTT
CASSYDHPASNSNQPQHF
>TRBJ2-1|TRBV9|TRBD2|NA
TGTGCCAGCAGCGGGATAGCGGGGAGCTCCTACAATGAGCAGTTCTTC
CASSGIAGSSYNEQFF
>TRBJ2-5|TRBV2|TRBD2|few
TGTGCCAGCAGTGAAGGGCTAGCGGGGACCCAGTACTTC
CASSEGLAGTQYF
>TRBJ2-5|TRBV29-1|NA|NA
TGCAGCATCCCTACCGCGGGGATAGAGACCCAGTACTTC
CSIPTAGIETQYF
>TRBJ1-2|TRBV5-6|TRBD1|NA
TGTGCCAGCAGCACCAGGACAGGGAGCTATGGCTACACCTTC
CASSTRTGSYGYTF
>TRBJ2-1|TRBV4-3|NA|NA
TGCGCCAGCAGCCAGAGACCTACCAATGAGCAGTTCTTC
CASSQRPTNEQFF
>TRBJ2-7|TRBV20-1|TRBD2|few
TGCAGTGCTAGGCTTCCGGCTAGCGGGTACGAGCAGTACTTC
CSARLPASGYEQYF
>TRBJ2-5|TRBV6-2/TRBV6-3|TRBD2|NA
TGTGCCAGCAGTACGTCTAGCGGGAGAGGCCAGTCAGGTGTGACCCAGTACTTC
CASSTSSGRGQSGVTQYF
>TRBJ2-5|TRBV24-1|NA|NA
TGTGCCACCAGCGGAGGGGCGTTCCAAGAGACCCAGTACTTC
CATSGGAFQETQYF
>TRBJ1-4|TRBV7-2|NA|many
TGTGCCAGCAGCTTAAGCGGGGCAACTAATGAAAAACTGTTTTTT
CASSLSGATNEKLFF
>TRBJ2-1|TRBV24-1|TRBD2|few
TGTGCCACCAGCGGGGGGGACTACAATGAGCAGTTCTTC
CATSGGDYNEQFF
>TRBJ2-3|TRBV27|NA|NA
TGTGCCAGCAGTTTACGGCAGGGGAGCTCCGGGGATACGCAGTATTTT
CASSLRQGSSGDTQYF
>TRBJ2-3|TRBV10-3|TRBD2|many
TGTGCCATCAGTGGACTAGCGGGAGGATCCGGCACAGATACGCAGTATTTT
CAISGLAGGSGTDTQYF
>TRBJ2-1|TRBV4-3|NA|few
TGCGCCAGCAGCCAAGGATCACTAGTAGGCAATGAGCAGTTCTTC
CASSQGSLVGNEQFF
>TRBJ2-5|TRBV29-1|TRBD2|NA
TGCAGCGTTGGCCCGGGAGGGGAGACCCAGTACTTC
CSVGPGGETQYF
>TRBJ2-1|TRBV4-3|NA|many
TGCGCCAGCAGCCAAGGGGTGAAGGTCTCCCTTAGCTCCTACAATGAGCAGTTCTTC
CASSQGVKVSLSSYNEQFF
>TRBJ2-5|TRBV28|NA|few
TGTGCCAGCAGTTCAGGGGACATTCAAGAGACCCCGTACTTC
CASSSGDIQETPYF
>TRBJ2-7|TRBV4-2|NA|NA
TGTGCCAGCAGCCAAGACGGGGCCCTCTACGAGCAGTACTTC
CASSQDGALYEQYF
>TRBJ1-4|TRBV5-8|NA|NA
TGTGCCAGCAGCGACTCCGGGACCCGTAATGAAAAACTGTTTTTT
CASSDSGTRNEKLFF
>TRBJ2-1|TRBV5-1|TRBD2|NA
TGCGCCAGCAGCCCGCGGGGGAGGGATGGGAACACTGAGCAGTTCTTC
CASSPRGRDGNTEQFF
>TRBJ2-7|TRBV30|NA|NA
TGTGCCTGGAGTGTAGGTGGAAGCGGGCAGTACTTC
CAWSVGGSGQYF
>TRBJ1-6|TRBV2|NA|NA
TGTGCCAGCAGTGAGGACAGAGGGGGCTATAATTCACCCCTCCACTTT
CASSEDRGGYNSPLHF
>TRBJ1-1|TRBV29-1|NA|many
TGCAGCGTTGATCCGTCGGGAGCTAACACTGAAGCTTTCTTT
CSVDPSGANTEAFF
>TRBJ2-4|TRBV7-9|NA|many
TGTGCCAGCAGCTTAAGTGGGACCACCAAAAACATTCAGTACTTC
CASSLSGTTKNIQYF
>TRBJ2-1|TRBV20-1|TRBD2|many
TGCAGTGCTCAGCGGGACGACCGCAATGAGCAGTTCTTC
CSAQRDDRNEQFF
>TRBJ2-3|TRBV14|NA|NA
TGTGCCAGCAGCCATGATGGAGGGGCCGGCACAGATACGCAGTATTTT
CASSHDGGAGTDTQYF
>TRBJ2-1|TRBV6-2/TRBV6-3|TRBD2|few
TGTGCCAGCAGTTACTCCGGGACTAGCATCGATGAGCAGTTCTTC
CASSYSGTSIDEQFF
>TRBJ2-1|TRBV29-1|TRBD2|NA
TGCAGCGGGTCGACTAGCGGGGGGAACAATGAGCAGTTCTTC
CSGSTSGGNNEQFF
>TRBJ2-7|TRBV7-2|NA|once
TGTGCCAGCAGCTTAGCTCAGTCCGGCAGGGGCATCTCCTACGAGCAGTACTTC
CASSLAQSGRGISYEQYF
>TRBJ2-1|TRBV29-1|NA|NA
TGCAGCGTTGAAGTGCCGGGGCTTCTGCTACATGAGCAGTTCTTC
CSVEVPGLLLHEQFF
>TRBJ1-2|TRBV4-3|NA|NA
TGCGCCAGCAGCCAAGATAGGCAGGGAGGCTATGGCTACACCTTC
CASSQDRQGGYGYTF
>TRBJ2-2|TRBV6-2/TRBV6-3|NA|NA
TGTGCCAGCAGTTACTCGATGGCCAGGGCCTACACCGGGGAGCTGTTTTTT
CASSYSMARAYTGELFF
>TRBJ2-5|TRBV9|TRBD2|NA
TGTGCCAGCAGCGTAGCTCAGCGCGGGGGGACCCAAGAGACCCAGTACTTC
CASSVAQRGGTQETQYF
>TRBJ2-7|TRBV4-2|NA|few
TGTGCCAGCAGCCATTCAAACAGCTACGAGCAGTACTTC
CASSHSNSYEQYF
>TRBJ2-1|TRBV20-1|TRBD2|NA
TGCAGTGCTAGACGAACTAGCGGGGTATACAATGAGCAGTTCTTC
CSARRTSGVYNEQFF